This T cell receptor (beta chain) is from a study of blood T cell repertoires in COVID-19. Background on the study: Samples came from the United States, Italy and Spain, spanning acute and convalescent COVID-19.

The V and J ends lost 6 bases and 7 bases, in that order; junction bases with no gene match: 5. The CDR3 loop spans 13 amino acids. The germline V gene encodes CDR1 MRHNA and CDR2 SNTAGT. In the source study's methods: The authors estimated nucleated cell counts from reference gene primer amplification. Libraries were prepared by immunoSEQ multiplex PCR; TCRdb keeps only in-frame clonotypes and omits some of them. V and J calls and clone size come straight from that table; D and trimming were deduced from the DNA. The sample lists about 220,000 clones, around 80% seen once, with more than 4.5% in the top ten.

Sequenced input: peripheral blood. The sequence was obtained from a woman aged 55-69 years who had recovered from COVID-19. The rearrangement links TRBV6-4 to TRBJ1-2, with 10 nucleotides matching TRBD1. The CDR3 loop reads CASRPGQGLGYTF. Written as DNA, the CDR3 is TGTGCCAGCAGGCCGGGACAGGGGCTTGGCTACACCTTC.